Presented here are 20 T cell receptor beta chains from one specimen sequenced in a study of blood T cells in healthy people across ages (dated by TCRdb to between 2015 and 2016). The library was prepared using 5' RACE. The instrument was an Illumina HiSeq 2500. A second 7 to 11 cycle PCR used a sample-barcoded 5' primer and a J-beta primer mix. The public sequencing data were trimmed at Q25 with fastp and processed into clonotypes with MiXCR by TCRdb, which kept only in-frame beta chains. Every CDR3 protein is listed once, alongside the most common genes and DNA of its rows. This sample has 1.5 million to 2 million distinct CDR3 sequences in its table, and 40% to 55% of those were observed once. Less than 2.5% of the sample rests with the top ten. The sequencing input was blood. The receptors were gathered from a woman in her forties in good health.

The rearrangement links TRBV7-9 to TRBJ2-4; D ambiguous. The CDR3 sequence is 16 residues long. Trimming shortened V by 0 bases and J by 0 bases, and 9 bases separated the two germline ends. Germline V gives CDR1 SEHNR, CDR2 FQNEAQ (reference sequence). The CDR3 loop reads CASSLADTLAKNIQYF. The CDR3 DNA reads as TGTGCCAGCAGCTTAGCTGACACTCTAGCCAAAAACATTCAGTACTTC.

V and J are TRBV7-2 and TRBJ2-3; the D gene is possibly TRBD2 (6 bases). The CDR3 has 16 amino acids. The ends were cut back, 5 bases at V and 0 bases at J, with 15 bases in the middle. Germline CDR1 and CDR2: SGHTA and FQGNSA. CDR3 in amino acids: CASSEGLDSSTDTQYF. CDR3 sequence (DNA): TGTGCCAGCAGCGAGGGACTGGACTCTAGCACAGATACGCAGTATTTT.

With regard to this clonotype: At one of its ends the junction is not consistent with the germline gene, which may arise from a read error. The chain is built from TRBV6-2 or TRBV6-3 and TRBJ2-1, with TRBD1 matching 9 bases. Germline CDR1 MNHEY, CDR2 SVGEGT. The CDR3 has 15 residues. For the CDR3, the DNA is TGTGCCTGCAGGACAGGGGCTATTGCCTACAATGAGCAGTTCTTC. It specifies CACRTGAIAYNEQFF.

This clonotype was counted only a few times. The rearrangement uses TRBV15 and TRBJ2-1; D might be TRBD1 or TRBD2, each matching 6 bases. The V gene's germline CDR1 is LNHNV and CDR2 YYDKDF (reference sequence). The CDR3 length is 13 residues. V lost 4 bases to trimming and J lost 9 bases, with 13 bases between them. The CDR3 nucleotides read TGTGCCACCAGCATTCGGGGGCAGGTTGAGCAGTTCTTC. Translated, it gives CATSIRGQVEQFF.

The J gene is TRBJ2-5, the V gene TRBV9, with 10 bases fitting TRBD2. Germline CDR1 SGDLS, CDR2 YYNGEE. Trimming cost V 4 bases and J 0 bases; bases outside gene matches: 9. The CDR3 runs to 17 residues. The CDR3 bases are TGTGCCAGCAGCCCTCTCATAGCGGGGGGAAACCAAGAGACCCAGTACTTC. This translates into CASSPLIAGGNQETQYF.

A note on this clonotype: A read error may be the cause here, since a much bigger clone is one base away. V and J are TRBV20-1 and TRBJ2-1; D uncertain. Trimming shortened V by 0 bases and J by 13 bases, and 19 bases separated the two germline ends. Germline CDR1 reads DFQATT; CDR2 reads SNEGSKA (reference sequence). This CDR3 is 14 amino acids long. The CDR3 nucleotides read TGCAGTGCTAGAGATCGGTGGCAGGATAAGACCCAGTTCTTC. It encodes CSARDRWQDKTQFF.

V usage is TRBV20-1 and J usage is TRBJ1-5, with D uncertain. The ends were cut back, 4 bases at V and 6 bases at J, with 16 bases in the middle. The CDR3 is made up of 14 amino acids. Per the germline V gene, CDR1 is DFQATT and CDR2 is SNEGSKA (reference sequence). In DNA form, the CDR3 reads TGCAGTGCTACCCCTTCAGGACGGATTCAGCCCCAGCATTTT. Amino acids: CSATPSGRIQPQHF.

This clonotype was detected only a few times. The rearrangement joins TRBV29-1 to TRBJ2-7; no definite D call. The CDR3 sequence is 12 residues long. V was trimmed by 4 bases and J by 7 bases, leaving 14 bases between them. Germline V lookup: CDR1 SQVTM, CDR2 ANQGSEA. The CDR3 DNA reads TGCAGCGTTGCGGACCCATGGGGTGAGCAGTACTTC. Translating gives CSVADPWGEQYF.

The chain recombines TRBV7-9 with TRBJ2-1; 8 bases match TRBD1. V shed 5 bases, J shed 6 bases, and the junction held 9 bases outside the gene matches. Germline V gene sequence: CDR1 SEHNR, CDR2 FQNEAQ (reference sequence). The CDR3 extends over 15 amino acids. The CDR3 loop reads CASSTGQGELNEQFF. The CDR3 bases are TGTGCCAGCAGCACAGGACAGGGTGAGCTCAATGAGCAGTTCTTC.

The chain employs TRBV28 and TRBJ2-5; D might be TRBD1 (6 bases). Germline values: CDR1 MDHEN, CDR2 SYDVKM. Trimming shortened V by 3 bases and J by 4 bases, and 12 bases separated the two germline ends. The CDR3 totals 14 residues. The CDR3 DNA sequence: TGTGCCAGCAGTTTTCCCCAGGGGAGAGAGACCCAGTACTTC. This codes for CASSFPQGRETQYF.

In this sample, this clonotype turned up a few times. J is TRBJ2-3 and V is TRBV7-2; 7 bases align to TRBD2. CDR1 and CDR2 (germline): SGHTA, FQGNSA. V shed 2 bases and J 2 bases; nucleotides not matched to a gene: 10. The CDR3 consists of 17 residues. Here the CDR3 DNA reads TGTGCCAGCAGCTTACCCCAAGCGGGGCGGAACACAGATACGCAGTATTTT. The encoded protein is CASSLPQAGRNTDTQYF.

The chain couples TRBV7-9 to TRBJ2-1; D gene ambiguous. Trimming took 4 bases from V and 0 from J, leaving 16 bases between them. This CDR3 is built from 17 residues. Germline V CDR1 and CDR2: SEHNR, FQNEAQ (reference sequence). The CDR3: CASSSNKLVDSYNEQFF. CDR3 nucleotides: TGTGCCAGCAGCTCGAACAAACTGGTAGACTCCTACAATGAGCAGTTCTTC.

The V and J genes are TRBV9 and TRBJ2-3; TRBD1 matches 12 bases. V was pared by 4 bases and J by 6 bases, with 9 bases of the junction left unmatched. The CDR3 is 16 residues long. Germline CDR1 and CDR2: SGDLS and YYNGEE. CDR3: CASSYAGQGAGDTQYF. The CDR3 DNA follows: TGTGCCAGCAGCTACGCGGGACAGGGGGCAGGGGATACGCAGTATTTT.

This clonotype was observed once. The CDR3 protein is CASSRSRLDTQYF. In DNA, the CDR3 is TGTGCCAGCAGCCGATCTAGGTTAGATACGCAGTATTTT. The chain combines TRBV11-3 with TRBJ2-3, with D unresolved. V lost 5 bases and J lost 5, with 11 bases in between. Per the germline V gene, CDR1 is SGHNT and CDR2 is YENEEA. The CDR3 is made up of 13 amino acids.

A few counts support this clonotype. The J gene is TRBJ2-7, the V gene TRBV7-9; D uncertain. The germline gives CDR1 SEHNR, CDR2 FQNEAQ (reference sequence). The CDR3 loop spans 12 amino acids. The ends were cut back, 7 bases at V and 6 bases at J, with 13 bases in the middle. In DNA, the CDR3 is TGTGCCAGCACCTCCGGCAGATGCGAGCAGTACTTC. Residues: CASTSGRCEQYF.

V usage is TRBV6-2 or TRBV6-3 and J usage is TRBJ2-5, with a tentative D call TRBD2 (5 bases). Germline V gene data show CDR1 as MNHEY and CDR2 as SVGEGT. CDR3 length equals 13 residues. V gave up 6 bases and J gave up 6 bases, with 14 bases separating them. CDR3 nucleotides: TGTGCCAGCAGGCTCGCCTCGGGGAAGACCCAGTACTTC. It is translated as CASRLASGKTQYF.

J is TRBJ1-5 and V is TRBV20-1, with D possibly being TRBD1 (6 bases). This CDR3 is 17 amino acids long. CDR1 is DFQATT and CDR2 is SNEGSKA in the germline V gene (reference sequence). V shed 6 bases and J shed 0 bases, with 21 bases lying between them. CDR3 sequence (DNA): TGCAGTGCAAGGCCCATTGGGGGCGATTATAGCAATCAGCCCCAGCATTTT. Its protein product is CSARPIGGDYSNQPQHF.

The V gene is TRBV20-1, the J gene TRBJ2-7; 9 nucleotides agree with TRBD1. Germline V lookup: CDR1 DFQATT, CDR2 SNEGSKA (reference sequence). This CDR3 spans 15 amino acids. After removal of 5 bases from V and 2 bases from J, the junction contained 10 bases not matched to a gene. The CDR3 region has the DNA TGCAGTGCTCATCCGGGACAGGGCCACACCTACGAGCAGTACTTC. Residues: CSAHPGQGHTYEQYF.

The sample holds a few counts of this clonotype. V usage is TRBV10-3 and J usage is TRBJ2-6; no firm D call. The V and J ends lost 8 bases and 0 bases respectively, with 11 bases between them. The CDR3 has 15 residues. Looked up from germline, CDR1 is ENHRY and CDR2 is SYGVKD. CDR3 residues: CAIGISSSGANVLTF. The CDR3 region has the DNA TGTGCCATCGGAATCAGTAGCTCTGGGGCCAACGTCCTGACTTTC.

This sequence joins TRBV29-1 and TRBJ2-1, with TRBD2 identical over 12 bases. The CDR3 is 16 residues long. The V segment lost 4 bases and the J segment 10 bases; nucleotides outside the gene matches: 14. Looked up from germline, CDR1 is SQVTM and CDR2 is ANQGSEA. The CDR3 DNA follows: TGCAGCGTTGTATCTGGCGGGCTAGCGGGGGGGCGAGAGCAGTTCTTC. Translation: CSVVSGGLAGGREQFF.